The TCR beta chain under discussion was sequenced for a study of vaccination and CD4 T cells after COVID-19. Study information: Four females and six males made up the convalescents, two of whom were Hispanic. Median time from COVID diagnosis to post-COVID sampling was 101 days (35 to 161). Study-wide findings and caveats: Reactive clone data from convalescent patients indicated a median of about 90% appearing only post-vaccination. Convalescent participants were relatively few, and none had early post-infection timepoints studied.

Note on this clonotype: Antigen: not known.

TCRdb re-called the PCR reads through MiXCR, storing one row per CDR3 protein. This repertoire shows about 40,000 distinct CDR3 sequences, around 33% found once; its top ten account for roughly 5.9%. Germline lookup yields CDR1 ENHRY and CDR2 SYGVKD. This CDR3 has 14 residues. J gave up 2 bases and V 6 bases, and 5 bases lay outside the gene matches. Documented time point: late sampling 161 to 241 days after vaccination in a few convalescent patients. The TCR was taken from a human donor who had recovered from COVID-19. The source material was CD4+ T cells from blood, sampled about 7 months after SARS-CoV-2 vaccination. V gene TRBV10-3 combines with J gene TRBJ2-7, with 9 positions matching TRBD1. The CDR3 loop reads CAIRGTGTPYEQYF. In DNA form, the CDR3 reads TGTGCCATCAGAGGGACAGGGACTCCCTACGAGCAGTACTTC.